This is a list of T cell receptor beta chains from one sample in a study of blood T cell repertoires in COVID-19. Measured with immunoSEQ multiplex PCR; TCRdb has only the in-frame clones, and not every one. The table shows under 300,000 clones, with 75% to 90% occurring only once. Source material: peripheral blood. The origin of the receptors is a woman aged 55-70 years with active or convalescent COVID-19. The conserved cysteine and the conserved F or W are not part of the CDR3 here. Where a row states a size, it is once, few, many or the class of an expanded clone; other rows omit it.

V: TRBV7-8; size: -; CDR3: ASSLERGGYEQY
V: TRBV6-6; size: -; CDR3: ASSYGAYTEAF
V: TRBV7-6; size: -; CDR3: ASSWPRDSTADTQY
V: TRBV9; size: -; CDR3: ASSVEPAGHYNEQF
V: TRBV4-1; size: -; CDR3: ASSQLTGISGNTIY
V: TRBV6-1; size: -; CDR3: ASSDSGPPDEQF
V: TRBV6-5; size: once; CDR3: ASRQSWASNQPQH
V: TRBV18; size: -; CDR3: ASSPSGTGGVQPQH
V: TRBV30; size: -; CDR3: AWSVARVSYGYT
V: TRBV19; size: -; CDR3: ASMGTSTDTQY
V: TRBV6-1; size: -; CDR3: ASSEGGQGNEKLF
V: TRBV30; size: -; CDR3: AWSVYGEAF
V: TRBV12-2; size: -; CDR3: ASRLVSRRGYGYT
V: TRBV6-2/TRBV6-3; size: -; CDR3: ASSWAGPSNYGYT
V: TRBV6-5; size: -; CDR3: ATLIIGGLREQY
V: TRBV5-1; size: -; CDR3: ASSFGGNTEAF
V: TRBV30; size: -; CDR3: AWTLDRGRFGYT
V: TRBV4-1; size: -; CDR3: ASSQGLLGGSSGNTIY
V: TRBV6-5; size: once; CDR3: ASSYFGGVNTEAF
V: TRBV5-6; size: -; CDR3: ASSRFGTGGQQPQH
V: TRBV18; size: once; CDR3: ASSLTSGTPGNTIY
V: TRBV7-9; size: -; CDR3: ASSSRDLGQF
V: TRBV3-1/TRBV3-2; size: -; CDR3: ASSPGLNNSPLH
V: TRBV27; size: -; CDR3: ASSLARGFYEQY
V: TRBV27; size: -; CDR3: ASSSPGLAETQY
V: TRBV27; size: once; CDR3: ASSSLFRTSGGANTGELF
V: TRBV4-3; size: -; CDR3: ASSLSGDTQY
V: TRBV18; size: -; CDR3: ASSPPGGILAKNIQY